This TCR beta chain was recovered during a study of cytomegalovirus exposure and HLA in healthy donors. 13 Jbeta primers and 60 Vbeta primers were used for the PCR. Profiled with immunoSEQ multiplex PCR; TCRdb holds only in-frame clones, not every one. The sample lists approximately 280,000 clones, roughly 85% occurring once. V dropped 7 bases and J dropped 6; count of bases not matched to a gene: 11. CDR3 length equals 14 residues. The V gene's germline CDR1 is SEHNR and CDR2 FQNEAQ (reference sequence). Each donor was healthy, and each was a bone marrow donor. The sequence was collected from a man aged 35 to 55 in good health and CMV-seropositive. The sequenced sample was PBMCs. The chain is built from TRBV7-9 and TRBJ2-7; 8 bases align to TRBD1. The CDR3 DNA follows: TGTGCCAGCAACTGGGGACAGGACATAGCCGAGCAGTACTTC. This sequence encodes CASNWGQDIAEQYF. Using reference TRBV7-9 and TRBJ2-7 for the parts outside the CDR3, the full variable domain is DTGVSQNPRHKITKRGQNVTFRCDPISEHNRLYWYRQTLGQGPEFLTYFQNEAQLEKSRLLSDRFSAERPKGSFSTLEIQRTEQGDSAMYLCASNWGQDIAEQYFGPGTRLTVT.